The present T cell receptor beta chain was sequenced within a study of cytomegalovirus exposure and HLA in healthy donors (dated by TCRdb to about 2017). About the full investigation: According to an earlier analysis of several hundred of the donors, about 190 million T cells yielded 100 million or so unique TCR beta sequences and about 280 Gb of sequence data. Donor age, sex, ethnicity and CMV serostatus were compiled alongside the repertoire data. An early release that covered several hundred HLA-typed donors contained approximately 300 gigabases of sequencing data and some 87 million unique TCR sequences. The study was designed to test whether signatures of past pathogen exposure could be identified by cataloging public T cell receptors. All discovery cohort repertoires had been generated on a single sequencing platform. A later genetic analysis used genome-wide SNP genotypes for 398 of the 666 donors, treating that subset as a discovery cohort. Of the roughly 400 genotyped donors, roughly 85% fell in the genetic ancestry cluster associated with self-reported Caucasian donors. Because of strong linkage in the cohort, five DR-DQ haplotypes were treated as single units for association and clustering. A later analysis re-analyzed previously published TCR beta repertoires from hundreds of donors and added high-resolution HLA genotyping to study TCR occurrence patterns. Typing coverage differed by locus: A, B, C, DRB1 and DQB1 were typed in about 620-630 donors, DQA1 in 500 to 550, DPA1 in approximately 610, and DPB1 in about 450. The study profiled the T cell repertoires of 550 to 700 subjects by immunosequencing and related them to cytomegalovirus serostatus. HLA typing included class I and class II loci at four-digit resolution. An earlier analysis of 500 to 750 of the donors applied high-throughput TCR beta sequencing to assess whether each TCR beta V gene segment acted as functional or pseudogenic. Across some 400 genotyped donors of the cohort, an average of about 200,000 unique TCR beta nucleotide sequences per donor were sequenced, and around 19% of those sequences were non-productive. High-throughput TCR immunosequencing, statistical association of individual TCRs with disease status, and machine learning were combined to predict cytomegalovirus infection status. Along with the roughly 700-subject first cohort, a separate validation cohort of over a hundred different subjects was used. Rather than using new phenotypic data, the later analysis identified candidate immune exposures from TCR beta sequences and from how often those sequences occurred across donors.

As to this clone: Its binding antigen is unknown. No much larger clone is present one base from it, and per-base qualities are unavailable.

The library was made by the immunoSEQ multiplex PCR assay. The multiplex PCR relied on a mix of 60 forward primers for TCR Vbeta segments and 13 reverse primers for TCR Jbeta segments. A multiplex PCR assay on genomic DNA amplified the CDR3 region of rearranged TCR beta genes. On the Illumina HiSeq System, the amplified TCR beta libraries were sequenced as 87-base-pair reads. Concerning the study's data processing: In a later analysis, tens of millions of unique TCR beta chains were counted across the 650 to 750 repertoires, and approximately 9.9 million of these chains were shared by at least two donors. Raw reads were error-corrected and collapsed into unique sequences with a nearest-neighbor algorithm that merged closely related sequences to remove PCR and sequencing errors. Alignment of CDR3 sequences to IMGT reference sequences was used to assign V, D and J gene segments. For a sequence to be retained, a match of at least six nucleotides to both a V gene segment and a J gene segment was required. A rearrangement was called productive if the CDR3 had no stop codons and remained in frame with V and J, and every other rearrangement was called non-productive. Following IMGT convention, CDR3 was defined as the stretch from the second conserved V-encoded cysteine up to the conserved J-encoded phenylalanine. Sequences without an unambiguous match to a single V gene segment were excluded from the earlier analysis of 450 to 650 of the donors. In an earlier analysis of some 590 of the donors, V segments were called functional above 56.7% productive rearrangements and were called segregating when the between-donor standard deviation exceeded 5%. A statistical classification framework was built to diagnose cytomegalovirus status from the catalog of TCR beta chain sequences. In a later analysis, V and J genes were assigned by comparing TCR nucleotide sequences against IMGT/GENE-DB human TR gene sequences. In a later analysis, CDR3 sequences and most-parsimonious VDJ recombination scenarios were assigned using the TCRdist pipeline. In a later analysis, each TCR beta chain was defined by its CDR3 amino acid sequence together with its V-gene family, and reads without a unique V-gene family were excluded. To address suspected cross-contamination and a sequencing artifact, a later analysis removed approximately 600 highly shared, low-generation-probability nucleotide sequences. In a later analysis, a clonal expansion index for each public chain was calculated from normalized within-repertoire ranks of inferred template counts. In a later analysis, generation probabilities were computed using a VDJ recombination model fitted to out-of-frame rearrangements, and the results were checked against IGoR. A later analysis scored TCR-TCR, TCR-HLA and TCR-CMV co-occurrence with hypergeometric tests, applying a repertoire-size bias correction to TCR pairs. False discovery rates were estimated in a later analysis by permuting HLA or CMV assignments 20 times. In a later analysis, co-occurring TCRs were grouped with DBSCAN, and TCRdist sequence similarity was added when clustering was performed within HLA-allele-positive subsets. Co-occurrence clustering excluded repertoires with fewer than 30,000 or more than 120,000 public chains, plus five with anomalous nucleotide sharing. TCRdb took over this immuneACCESS table, retaining in-frame rearrangements with V and J assigned. Such tables are incomplete; in checked studies, under half of the missing clones stem from an unresolved V gene, and the remainder is unexplained. V, J and clone size derive from that table, while D and trimming were established from the DNA sequence. The sample data list 70,000 to 95,000 clones, and around 81% of these were observed just once. Approximately 2% of the sample lies in the top ten.

On the study overall, not on this receptor specifically: Linkage disequilibrium might explain the correlated functional status among segregating V segments, but an unknown experimental factor could not be excluded. In vitro tests confirmed that three of the cytomegalovirus-associated TCR beta chains recognize cytomegalovirus antigens. In a later analysis, HLA-associated TCR beta chains were found to be more clonally expanded and to have lower generation probabilities than equally common non-associated chains. Broadly in line with IMGT annotations, most TCR beta V segments showed up in productive rearrangements about 87% or about 30% of the time in an earlier analysis of roughly 590 of the donors. HLA typing was unavailable for some donors at each locus, so association tests used only the typed subset. According to a later analysis, most CMV-associated TCR beta chains appeared to be HLA-restricted, and the HLA associations seemed to be driven largely by CMV exposure. The classifier was reported to diagnose cytomegalovirus status with high specificity and sensitivity in both the original cohort and the validation cohort. Presence/absence analyses assumed roughly uniform sequencing depth across donors, an assumption that may not hold. The authors suggested that the approach could potentially be extended to other disease states and immunological phenotypes. The study listed over 150 TCR beta chains as associated with cytomegalovirus. Compared with the approximately 710-donor mean, donors in an Asian-associated ancestry cluster had fewer N-insertions in productive TCRs, according to a later genetic analysis. A later analysis found that TCR association rates varied across HLA loci, with DRB1 alleles showing the most associated TCRs and HLA-C alleles the fewest. A further reported finding was that TCR beta sequences accurately predicted the HLA-A and HLA-B alleles for most subjects in the first cohort. Some IMGT-functional V segments, including TRBV6-2 and TRBV6-3, could not be told apart with the 87-base-pair reads, so those segments were excluded. Across donors, most TCR sequences were observed very rarely, whereas some public TCRs were present in many individuals. The only immune exposure information available for the cohort was CMV serostatus. Because counts were too low, roughly 18 rarely observed V segments, including chromosome 9 orphons, were left out of the earlier analysis of roughly 600 of the donors. The sequencing pipeline was judged likely to have produced a cluster of highly shared sequence variants as a technical artifact. A later analysis reported that several top co-occurrence clusters appeared linked to parvovirus B19, influenza, CMV and Epstein-Barr virus. In a later analysis, around 17,000 TCR beta sequences were associated with specific HLA alleles at a false discovery rate of 0.05. When HLA alleles, especially DR and DQ, strongly co-occurred, TCR associations were difficult to assign to individual alleles. In this cohort, only TCR beta chains were sequenced, and detectable features were limited by the absence of alpha or paired-chain data. V-gene and J-gene trimming of TCR beta chains was associated with a missense DCLRE1C variant in a later genetic analysis, and the association was replicated in an independent cohort.

Trimming leaves V shorter by 2 bases and J shorter by 7 bases, with the junction holding 7 bases beyond the gene matches. Including the terminal cysteine and phenylalanine, the CDR3 comprises 13 residues. The only DNA kept is the CDR3, 39 bases in frame from the first base. CDR1 and CDR2 were assigned from the germline V gene (reference sequence) as GTSNPN and SVGIG. The cohort comprised fewer than 750 healthy bone marrow donors. At the time of sampling, every cohort member was nominally healthy, though immune exposures that went unrecorded were likely present. The donor was CMV seronegative and was included in the group of about 400 seronegative cohort members. A peripheral blood sample was collected from each donor, and TCR beta sequencing was performed on peripheral blood mononuclear cells. The Qiagen DNeasy Blood Extraction Kit was used to extract genomic DNA from the blood cell samples.

The rearrangement combines TRBV30 with TRBJ1-2; 7 central bases correspond to TRBD1. This clonotype originated in a man aged 18-30 years in good health and CMV-seronegative. The source material was PBMCs. CDR3 region: CAWSMDRFGGYTF. DNA sequence: TGTGCCTGGAGTATGGACAGGTTCGGTGGCTACACCTTC. Outside the CDR3, residues come from the reference TRBV30 and TRBJ1-2 proteins, so the full variable domain is: SQTIHQWPATLVQPVGSPLSLECTVEGTSNPNLYWYRQAAGRGLQLLFYSVGIGQISSEVPQNLSASRPQDRQFILSSKKLLLSDSGFYLCAWSMDRFGGYTFGSGTRLTVV.